What follows is one T cell receptor beta chain and its context. This sample was taken from a study of shared clonotypes between healthy human individuals. Study-level information: The donors, two women and a few men, were aged 18 to 49.

The CDR3 contains 14 residues. V dropped 5 bases and J dropped 5 bases, with 15 bases sitting between them. From germline, CDR1 is SGHTA and CDR2 FQGNSA. Sequencing used immunoSEQ multiplex PCR; TCRdb keeps in-frame clones, though not all of them. The sample includes about 2.4 million clones, more than 85% of them seen just once. This chain uses TRBV7-2 with TRBJ1-1, with D possibly being TRBD1 (6 bases). The receptor's source is a man aged 18 to 30 in good health. Some clones in this sample may be carry-over from other donors' samples. The sequencing input was naive CD4+ T cells from PBMCs. This sample's subset: CD45RA+ positively selected. CDR3 coding DNA: TGTGCCAGCAGCGCATTGTACAGGGAGACTGAAGCTTTCTTT. Its protein product is CASSALYRETEAFF.